Below, one T cell receptor (beta chain) is given with its context. Its target is not known. As the CDR3 is not closed by the conserved phenylalanine or tryptophan, this likely results from a read error. This record comes from a study of blood T cells in healthy people across ages. V was cut by 3 bases and J by 4 bases, with 8 bases left in between. The CDR3 runs 13 residues. Study-level findings and limits: Estimated diversity that came from one million T cells was considered an underestimate. Unsorted PBMCs blocked a conclusive comparison of naive and antigen-experienced cells.

Sample-barcoded 5' priming and a J-beta primer mix drove a second PCR of about 6 to 12 cycles. In TCRdb, the 5' RACE reads were re-called with MiXCR into one record per CDR3 protein. The sample has fewer than 800,000 distinct CDR3 sequences, just under 25% seen once; the top ten hold 9.4%. These data were also reused for a study on T cells of mothers and their children. From that study: Thymic selection shapes TCR recombination output in related pairs, and it does so similarly in unrelated pairs.

This receptor was taken from a boy aged 10-17 years in good health. Sequencing used blood. This sequence joins TRBV12-3 or TRBV12-4 and TRBJ2-3, with D unresolved. The CDR3 nucleotides are TGTGCCAGCAGTTTCGGCCGATCAGATACGCAGTATCTT. The encoded protein is CASSFGRSDTQYL.